Listed below are T cell receptor beta chains from one sample, sequenced in a study of blood T cell repertoires in COVID-19. TCRdb's table, derived via immunoSEQ multiplex PCR, lists solely in-frame clones and lacks some. This sample has hundreds of thousands of clones, with approximately 88% found just once. What was sequenced was peripheral blood. Source of these receptors: a man in his forties with acute or convalescent COVID-19. Both conserved end residues are part of each CDR3. Each record gives: D gene, J gene, clone size, V gene, CDR3 DNA, CDR3 protein. The D gene is left open where the match is weak. For some rows the clone size is stated as once, few or many, or as a class when expanded; others skip it.

d_call: .; j_call: TRBJ1-3; clone_size: .; v_call: TRBV19; cdr3_nt: TGTGCCAGTACCCCCTCGGCAGGAGGATCCTCTGGAAACACCATATATTTT; cdr3_aa: CASTPSAGGSSGNTIYF
d_call: .; j_call: TRBJ2-2; clone_size: .; v_call: TRBV5-1; cdr3_nt: TGCGCCAGCAGCTTGGACACGAACACCGGGGAGCTGTTTTTT; cdr3_aa: CASSLDTNTGELFF
d_call: .; j_call: TRBJ2-2; clone_size: .; v_call: TRBV21-1; cdr3_nt: TGTGCCAGCAGCAAAAGGGCAGGGGGCAGCACCGGGGAGCTGTTTTTT; cdr3_aa: CASSKRAGGSTGELFF
d_call: .; j_call: TRBJ2-3; clone_size: .; v_call: TRBV30; cdr3_nt: TGTGCCTGGAGCGTGTCGGCGGAGGATACGCAGTATTTT; cdr3_aa: CAWSVSAEDTQYF
d_call: TRBD2; j_call: TRBJ2-1; clone_size: .; v_call: TRBV5-1; cdr3_nt: TGCGCCAGTCGGACTAGCAGTCCCTACAATGAGCAGTTCTTC; cdr3_aa: CASRTSSPYNEQFF
d_call: .; j_call: TRBJ1-3; clone_size: .; v_call: TRBV5-1; cdr3_nt: TGCGCCAGCAGCTTGGCCCCAGGGACTGGAAACACCATATATTTT; cdr3_aa: CASSLAPGTGNTIYF
d_call: TRBD2; j_call: TRBJ2-7; clone_size: .; v_call: TRBV19; cdr3_nt: TGTGCCAGTAGTATAGCAGCGGGAGGGCCTCGGGAGCAGTACTTC; cdr3_aa: CASSIAAGGPREQYF
d_call: TRBD1; j_call: TRBJ2-7; clone_size: .; v_call: TRBV19; cdr3_nt: TGTGCCAGTAGGCAACAGGGGCAGGCCTACGAGCAGTACTTC; cdr3_aa: CASRQQGQAYEQYF
d_call: .; j_call: TRBJ2-3; clone_size: .; v_call: TRBV7-3; cdr3_nt: TGTGCCAGCAGCTTTGGACAGGAGGGGGATACGCAGTATTTT; cdr3_aa: CASSFGQEGDTQYF
d_call: .; j_call: TRBJ1-2; clone_size: .; v_call: TRBV19; cdr3_nt: TGTGCCAGTAGTATAGAAGGCCATCTAGGAGTCTATGGCTACACCTTC; cdr3_aa: CASSIEGHLGVYGYTF
d_call: TRBD1; j_call: TRBJ1-6; clone_size: .; v_call: TRBV7-2; cdr3_nt: TGTGCCAGCAGCTTGCAGGGGGTATATTCACCCCTCCACTTT; cdr3_aa: CASSLQGVYSPLHF
d_call: .; j_call: TRBJ1-1; clone_size: .; v_call: TRBV5-6; cdr3_nt: TGTGCCAGCAGCTTCGAAACAGCGAACACTGAAGCTTTCTTT; cdr3_aa: CASSFETANTEAFF
d_call: TRBD1; j_call: TRBJ1-1; clone_size: .; v_call: TRBV6-2/TRBV6-3; cdr3_nt: TGTGCCAGCAGTCAAAACAGGGGTCACACTGAAGCTTTCTTT; cdr3_aa: CASSQNRGHTEAFF
d_call: TRBD1; j_call: TRBJ2-5; clone_size: .; v_call: TRBV3-1/TRBV3-2; cdr3_nt: TGTGCCAGCAGCCAGATTGGACAGGCTGAGACCCAGTACTTC; cdr3_aa: CASSQIGQAETQYF
d_call: .; j_call: TRBJ1-4; clone_size: .; v_call: TRBV10-1; cdr3_nt: TGCGCCAGCAGTGAGTCCGGGCAGGGGTATGAAAAACTGTTTTTT; cdr3_aa: CASSESGQGYEKLFF
d_call: TRBD2; j_call: TRBJ2-7; clone_size: .; v_call: TRBV5-1; cdr3_nt: TGCGCCAGCAGTTATCTAGCGGACTACGAGCAGTACTTC; cdr3_aa: CASSYLADYEQYF
d_call: .; j_call: TRBJ2-7; clone_size: .; v_call: TRBV5-5; cdr3_nt: TGTGCCAGCAGCTTGGGTTTACAGGACCTCTACGAGCAGTACTTC; cdr3_aa: CASSLGLQDLYEQYF
d_call: .; j_call: TRBJ1-2; clone_size: few; v_call: TRBV9; cdr3_nt: TGTGCCAGCAGCGGGGCGGGTTTGTCCTATGGCTACACCTTC; cdr3_aa: CASSGAGLSYGYTF
d_call: TRBD2; j_call: TRBJ2-5; clone_size: .; v_call: TRBV29-1; cdr3_nt: TGCAGCGTTGAGGGCCGGCGGGAGGGCCTCCAAGAGACCCAGTACTTC; cdr3_aa: CSVEGRREGLQETQYF
d_call: TRBD1; j_call: TRBJ2-7; clone_size: .; v_call: TRBV5-5; cdr3_nt: TGTGCCAGCAGCTTGGCTTTGGGGACAGATTCCTACGAGCAGTACTTC; cdr3_aa: CASSLALGTDSYEQYF
d_call: TRBD1; j_call: TRBJ2-5; clone_size: .; v_call: TRBV7-2; cdr3_nt: TGTGCCAGCAGCTCCTCCGGGACAGGGGGGGAGACCCAGTACTTC; cdr3_aa: CASSSSGTGGETQYF
d_call: TRBD1; j_call: TRBJ1-1; clone_size: .; v_call: TRBV3-1/TRBV3-2; cdr3_nt: TGTGCCAGCAGCCGCGGACAGGCCTCGAACACTGAAGCTTTCTTT; cdr3_aa: CASSRGQASNTEAFF
d_call: .; j_call: TRBJ1-3; clone_size: few; v_call: TRBV20-1; cdr3_nt: TGCAGTGCTAGTCCCCCTCTCGGACAGGGAAACACCATATATTTT; cdr3_aa: CSASPPLGQGNTIYF
d_call: .; j_call: TRBJ1-1; clone_size: once; v_call: TRBV29-1; cdr3_nt: TGCAGCGCCAGAGGAGGGTACACTGAAGCTTTCTTT; cdr3_aa: CSARGGYTEAFF
d_call: TRBD1; j_call: TRBJ2-5; clone_size: .; v_call: TRBV6-1; cdr3_nt: TGTGCCAGCAGTGAAGCGCTCGGGACAGAAGAGACCCAGTACTTC; cdr3_aa: CASSEALGTEETQYF
d_call: TRBD1; j_call: TRBJ1-5; clone_size: .; v_call: TRBV6-2/TRBV6-3; cdr3_nt: TGTGCCAGCAGTTACGAGACAGGGGGCCCGGGGCCCCAGCATTTT; cdr3_aa: CASSYETGGPGPQHF
d_call: TRBD2; j_call: TRBJ2-7; clone_size: .; v_call: TRBV11-2; cdr3_nt: TGTGCCAGCAGCTTAGCGGCTAGCGGGAGCCGGTGGGGCCCCGAGCAGTACTTC; cdr3_aa: CASSLAASGSRWGPEQYF
d_call: .; j_call: TRBJ2-3; clone_size: .; v_call: TRBV1; cdr3_nt: TGCACCAGCAGCCAGCAACAGGGACGTGGCACAGATACGCAGTATTTT; cdr3_aa: CTSSQQQGRGTDTQYF
d_call: TRBD1; j_call: TRBJ2-3; clone_size: .; v_call: TRBV11-3; cdr3_nt: TGTGCCAGCAGCTTAAGGACAGGACACACAGATACGCAGTATTTT; cdr3_aa: CASSLRTGHTDTQYF
d_call: TRBD2; j_call: TRBJ2-3; clone_size: .; v_call: TRBV9; cdr3_nt: TGTGCCAGCAGCGTTGGCGGGAGGGATACGCAGTATTTT; cdr3_aa: CASSVGGRDTQYF